This entry describes one T cell receptor beta chain. Its target is unknown. This table comes from immunoSEQ multiplex PCR, and its TCRdb copy is limited to in-frame clones, with some not included. The table records about 56,000 clones, approximately 90% of them present only once. These data are taken from a study of cytomegalovirus exposure and HLA in healthy donors. Overall study: According to later analysis, the same platform produced the roughly 120 validation and 666 first-cohort repertoires.

With 0 bases clipped from V and 3 bases from J, the junction kept 4 bases outside the gene matches. This CDR3 is built from 17 residues. Per germline, CDR1 MRHNA and CDR2 SNTAGT. Study results and limitations: Clusters of TCRs from the first cohort tended to co-occur in the 100 to 150 validation repertoires (as a later analysis found). Confirmation in vitro established that a few CMV-associated chains were specific for CMV antigens. Reported results showed that the classifier diagnosed cytomegalovirus status with high specificity and sensitivity.

The chain joins TRBV6-4 to TRBJ2-2, with 10 bases identical to TRBD1. Sequenced: PBMCs. The sequence came from a man between 18 and 35 years old in good health and CMV-seronegative. Here the CDR3 reads CASSDSPGTGDTGELFF. DNA of the CDR3: TGTGCCAGCAGTGACTCCCCCGGGACAGGGGACACCGGGGAGCTGTTTTTT.